This entry describes one TCR beta chain. Its antigen remains unidentified. This sample is drawn from a study of PD-1 blockade in classical Hodgkin lymphoma. Findings and caveats of the study: There remain no defined causes for the repertoire differences, which possibly reflect disease activity or prior therapy.

Per the germline V gene, CDR1 is LGHNA and CDR2 is YSLEER. The CDR3 loop spans 15 amino acids. Trimming shortened V by 4 bases and J by 0 bases, and 10 bases separated the two germline ends. There was relapse after autologous stem cell transplantation in every patient, and there was variation in brentuximab vedotin exposure. Sequencing was performed with immunoSEQ multiplex PCR; in TCRdb, only in-frame clones are kept and a portion is missing. The sample consists of 35,000 to 45,000 clones, 69% of them appearing once. This clonotype was obtained from a human donor with classical Hodgkin lymphoma. The V call is TRBV4-3, the J call TRBJ1-3; weak D call: TRBD1 (5 bases). Sample: peripheral blood mononuclear cells (PBMCs), taken before the second cycle of nivolumab. CDR3 DNA: TGCGCCAGCAGCCTAGGTGGACACTCTGGAAACACCATATATTTT. Its translation is CASSLGGHSGNTIYF.